This TCR beta chain stems from a study of blood T cells in healthy people across ages. Regarding the study as a whole: TCR beta diversity was tightly associated with the proportion of naive T cells. Age brought a roughly linear fall in TCR beta diversity measured per million T cells.

A second PCR of about 6 to 12 cycles used a sample-barcoded 5' primer and a J-beta primer mix. Each cDNA molecule was tagged by a template-switch adaptor with 12 random nucleotides. MiXCR, run by TCRdb on the 5' RACE reads, gives a single entry per CDR3 protein. The sample includes 650,000 to 800,000 distinct CDR3 sequences, approximately 48% seen only once; the top ten take about a fifth. This CDR3 region has 16 residues. The junction had 10 bases not matched to a gene; V was cut back by 4 bases and J by 3 bases. Looked up from germline, CDR1 is SGHNT and CDR2 is YYREEE (reference sequence). As regards this clonotype: Its target is not known.

The TCR sequence derives from a man aged 60 to 75 in good health. This rearrangement joins TRBV5-4 to TRBJ2-1, with TRBD2 matching over 7 bases. The sequenced sample was blood. This CDR3 is CASSQSAGEIYNEQFF. The CDR3 nucleotides are TGTGCCAGCAGCCAGAGCGCGGGGGAGATCTACAATGAGCAGTTCTTC.